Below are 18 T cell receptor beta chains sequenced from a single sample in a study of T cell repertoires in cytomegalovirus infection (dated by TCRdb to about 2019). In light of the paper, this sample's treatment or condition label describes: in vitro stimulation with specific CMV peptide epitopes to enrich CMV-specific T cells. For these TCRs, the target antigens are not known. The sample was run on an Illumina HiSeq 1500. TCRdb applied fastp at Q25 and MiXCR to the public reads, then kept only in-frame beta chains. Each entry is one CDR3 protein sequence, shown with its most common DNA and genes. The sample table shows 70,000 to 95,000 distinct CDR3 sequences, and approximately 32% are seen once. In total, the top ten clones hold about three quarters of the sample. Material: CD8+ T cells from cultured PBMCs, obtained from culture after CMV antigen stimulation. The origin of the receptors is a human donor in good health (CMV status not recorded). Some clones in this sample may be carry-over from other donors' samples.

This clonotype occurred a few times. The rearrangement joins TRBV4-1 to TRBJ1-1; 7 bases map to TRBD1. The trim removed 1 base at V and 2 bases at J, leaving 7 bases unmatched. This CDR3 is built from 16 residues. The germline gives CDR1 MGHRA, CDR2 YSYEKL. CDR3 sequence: CASSQVFGTANTEAFF. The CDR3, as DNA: TGCGCCAGCAGCCAAGTCTTCGGGACAGCAAACACTGAAGCTTTCTTT.

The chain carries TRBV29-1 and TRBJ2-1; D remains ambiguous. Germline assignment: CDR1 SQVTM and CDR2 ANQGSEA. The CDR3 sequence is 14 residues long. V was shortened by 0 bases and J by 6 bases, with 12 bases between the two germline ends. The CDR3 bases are TGCAGCGTTGAAGATTTAGGAGTGTTCAATGAGCAGTTCTTC. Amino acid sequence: CSVEDLGVFNEQFF.

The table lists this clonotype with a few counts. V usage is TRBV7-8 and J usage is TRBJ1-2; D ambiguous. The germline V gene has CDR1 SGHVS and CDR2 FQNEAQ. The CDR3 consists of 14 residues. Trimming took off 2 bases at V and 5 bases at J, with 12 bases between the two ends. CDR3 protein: CASSLRGRRYGYTF. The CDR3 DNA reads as TGTGCCAGCAGCTTAAGAGGCAGGCGGTATGGCTACACCTTC.

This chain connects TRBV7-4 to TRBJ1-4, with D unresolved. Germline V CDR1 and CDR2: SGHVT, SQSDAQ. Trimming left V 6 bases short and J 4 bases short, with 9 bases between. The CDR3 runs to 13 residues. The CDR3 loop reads CASRDTYNEKLFF. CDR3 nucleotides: TGTGCCAGCAGAGACACTTATAATGAAAAACTGTTTTTT.

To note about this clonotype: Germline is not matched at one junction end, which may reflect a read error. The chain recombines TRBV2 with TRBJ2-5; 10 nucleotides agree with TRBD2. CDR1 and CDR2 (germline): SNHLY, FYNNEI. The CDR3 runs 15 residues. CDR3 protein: CASSQAGGRWETQYF. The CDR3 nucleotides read TGTGCCAGCAGTCAAGCGGGGGGGCGCTGGGAGACCCAGTACTTC.

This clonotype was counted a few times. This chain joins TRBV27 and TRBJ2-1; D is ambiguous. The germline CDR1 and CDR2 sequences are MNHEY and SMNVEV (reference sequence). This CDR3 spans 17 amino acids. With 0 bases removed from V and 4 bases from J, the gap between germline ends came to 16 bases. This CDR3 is CASSLSELNLPYNEQFF. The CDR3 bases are TGTGCCAGCAGTTTATCCGAGTTAAACTTACCTTACAATGAGCAGTTCTTC.

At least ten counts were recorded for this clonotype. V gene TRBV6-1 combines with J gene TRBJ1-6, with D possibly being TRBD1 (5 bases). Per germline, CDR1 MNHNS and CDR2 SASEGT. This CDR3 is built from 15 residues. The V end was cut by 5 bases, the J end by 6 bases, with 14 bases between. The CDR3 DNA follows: TGTGCCAGCAGTTTTAGACAGCGAGGTAATTCACCCCTCCACTTT. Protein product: CASSFRQRGNSPLHF.

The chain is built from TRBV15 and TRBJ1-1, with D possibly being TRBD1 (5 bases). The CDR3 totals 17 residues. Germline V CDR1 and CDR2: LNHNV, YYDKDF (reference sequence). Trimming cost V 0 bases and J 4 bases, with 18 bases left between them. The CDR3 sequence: CATSRDLGIGALTEAFF. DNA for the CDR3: TGTGCCACCAGCAGAGATCTTGGCATAGGGGCCCTCACTGAAGCTTTCTTT.

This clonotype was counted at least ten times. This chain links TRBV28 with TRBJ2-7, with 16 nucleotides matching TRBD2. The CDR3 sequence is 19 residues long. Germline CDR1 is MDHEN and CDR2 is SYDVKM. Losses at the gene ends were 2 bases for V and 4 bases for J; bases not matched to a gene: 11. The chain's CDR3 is CASSLPPGLAGGLGYEQYF. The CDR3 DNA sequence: TGTGCCAGCAGTTTACCCCCGGGACTAGCGGGGGGGCTTGGTTACGAGCAGTACTTC.

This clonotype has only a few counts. CDR3 in amino acids: CASSLGGAPSGEQYF. The CDR3 nucleotides read TGTGCCAGCAGTCTAGGGGGAGCCCCAAGTGGGGAGCAGTACTTC. This sequence joins TRBV12-3 or TRBV12-4 and TRBJ2-7; perhaps TRBD1 as D (6 bases). This CDR3 spans 15 amino acids. The V end was cut by 5 bases, the J end by 7 bases, with 21 bases between.

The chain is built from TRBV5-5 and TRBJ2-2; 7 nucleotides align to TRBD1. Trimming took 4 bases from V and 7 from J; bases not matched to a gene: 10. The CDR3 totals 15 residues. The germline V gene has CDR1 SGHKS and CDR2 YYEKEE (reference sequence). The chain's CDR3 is CASSSSTGAGGELFF. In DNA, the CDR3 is TGTGCCAGCAGCAGTTCAACAGGGGCGGGCGGGGAGCTGTTTTTT.

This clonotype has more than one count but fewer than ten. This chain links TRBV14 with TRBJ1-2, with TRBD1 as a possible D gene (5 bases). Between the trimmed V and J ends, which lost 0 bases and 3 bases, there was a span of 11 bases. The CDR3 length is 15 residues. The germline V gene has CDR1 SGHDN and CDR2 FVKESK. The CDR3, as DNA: TGTGCCAGCAGCCAAGAGTGGGGGGTCGACTATGGCTACACCTTC. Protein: CASSQEWGVDYGYTF.

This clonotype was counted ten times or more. This CDR3 reads CASSQDQAGHYGYTF. The CDR3 bases are TGCGCCAGCAGCCAAGATCAAGCAGGGCACTATGGCTACACCTTC. This chain connects TRBV4-1 to TRBJ1-2; possible D gene TRBD1, 5 bases. Trimming removed 0 bases at V and 3 bases at J, with 11 bases between. This CDR3 spans 15 amino acids. Germline V gene data show CDR1 as MGHRA and CDR2 as YSYEKL.

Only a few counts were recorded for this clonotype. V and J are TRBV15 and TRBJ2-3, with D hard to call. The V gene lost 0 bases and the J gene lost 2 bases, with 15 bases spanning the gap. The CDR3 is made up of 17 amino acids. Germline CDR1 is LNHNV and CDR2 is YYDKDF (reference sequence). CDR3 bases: TGTGCCACCAGCAGAGATTATGTAACAGACCTCACAGATACGCAGTATTTT. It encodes CATSRDYVTDLTDTQYF.

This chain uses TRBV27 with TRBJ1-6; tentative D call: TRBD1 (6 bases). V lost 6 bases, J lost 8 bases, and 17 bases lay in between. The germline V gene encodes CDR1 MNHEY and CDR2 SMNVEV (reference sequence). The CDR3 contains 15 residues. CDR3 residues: CASRVTGFSHSPLHF. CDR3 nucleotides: TGTGCCAGCAGGGTTACAGGGTTCAGTCATTCACCCCTCCACTTT.

The CDR3 nucleotides read TGTGCCAGCAGCAAGCCCACAGGGTTAGTGTCCTACGAGCAGTACTTC. Protein: CASSKPTGLVSYEQYF. V is TRBV5-6 and J is TRBJ2-7, with TRBD1 as a possible D gene (6 bases). The CDR3 has 16 amino acids. Trimming removed 4 bases from V and 1 base from J, with 18 bases in between. Germline V gene sequence: CDR1 SGHDT, CDR2 YYEEEE.

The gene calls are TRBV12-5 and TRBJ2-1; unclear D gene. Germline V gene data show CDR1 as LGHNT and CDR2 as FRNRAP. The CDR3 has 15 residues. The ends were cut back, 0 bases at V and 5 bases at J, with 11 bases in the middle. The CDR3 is CASGLVPTWNNEQFF. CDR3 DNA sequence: TGTGCTAGTGGTTTGGTACCTACGTGGAACAATGAGCAGTTCTTC.

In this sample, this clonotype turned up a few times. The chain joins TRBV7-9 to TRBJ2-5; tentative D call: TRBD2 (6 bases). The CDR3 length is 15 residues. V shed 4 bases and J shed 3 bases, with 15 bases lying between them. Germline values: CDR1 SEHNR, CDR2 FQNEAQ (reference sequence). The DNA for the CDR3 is TGTGCCAGCAGCTCAAAGTGGGACTTAGAAGAGACCCAGTACTTC. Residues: CASSSKWDLEETQYF.